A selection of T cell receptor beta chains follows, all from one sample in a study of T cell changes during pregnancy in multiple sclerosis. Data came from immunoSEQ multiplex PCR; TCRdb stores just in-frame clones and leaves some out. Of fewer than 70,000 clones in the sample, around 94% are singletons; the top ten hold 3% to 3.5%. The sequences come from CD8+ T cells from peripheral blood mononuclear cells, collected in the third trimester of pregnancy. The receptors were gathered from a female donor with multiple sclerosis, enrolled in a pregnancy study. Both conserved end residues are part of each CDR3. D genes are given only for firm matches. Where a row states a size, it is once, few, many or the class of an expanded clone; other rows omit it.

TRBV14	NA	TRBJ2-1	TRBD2	TGTGCCAGCAGCCATGGAGCGGGAGGTTTTTATGAGCAGTTCTTC	CASSHGAGGFYEQFF
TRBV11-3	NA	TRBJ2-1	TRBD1	TGTGCCAGCAGGGGGCAGGGGGAATTTGAGCAGTTCTTC	CASRGQGEFEQFF
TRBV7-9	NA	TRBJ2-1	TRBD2	TGTGCCAGCAGCCCACCGCCTAGCGGGTTAGTCGGTGAGCAGTTCTTC	CASSPPPSGLVGEQFF
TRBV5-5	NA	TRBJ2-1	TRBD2	TGTGCCAGCAGCCTCGTGTTAGCGGGAGGTTTCGATGAGCAGTTCTTC	CASSLVLAGGFDEQFF
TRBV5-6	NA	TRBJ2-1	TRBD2	TGTGCCAGCAGCTTGGCCTTGACGGGAGGGTACAATGAGCAGTTCTTC	CASSLALTGGYNEQFF
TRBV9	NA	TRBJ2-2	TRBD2	TGTGCCAGCAGCGTAGGGATAGCGGGAGGTAACACCGGGGAGCTGTTTTTT	CASSVGIAGGNTGELFF
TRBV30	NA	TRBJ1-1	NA	TGTGCCTGCCTACCCAGCGACACTGAAGCTTTCTTT	CACLPSDTEAFF
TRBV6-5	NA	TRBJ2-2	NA	TGTGCCAGCAGCCGCCCAGGGGTGGATACCGGGGAGCTGTTTTTT	CASSRPGVDTGELFF
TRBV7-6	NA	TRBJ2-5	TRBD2	TGTGCCTCGTCCTCTAGCGGGAGCGAGGGTGGGGAGACCCAGTACTTC	CASSSSGSEGGETQYF
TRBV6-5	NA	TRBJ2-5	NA	TGTGCCAGCAGCCCCGGGTTGGACCAAGAGACCCAGTACTTC	CASSPGLDQETQYF
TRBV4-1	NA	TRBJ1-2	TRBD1	TGCGCCAGCAGCCAAGTAAGGGACAGGGTTCTTCGGGGCTACACCTTC	CASSQVRDRVLRGYTF
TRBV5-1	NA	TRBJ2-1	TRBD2	TGCGCCAGCAGCGTCGGGACTAGCGGGTCCCATGAGCAGTTCTTC	CASSVGTSGSHEQFF
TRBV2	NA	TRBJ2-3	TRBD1	TGTGCCAGCAGTGACCGGGACAGGGGTCCAGATACGCAGTATTTT	CASSDRDRGPDTQYF
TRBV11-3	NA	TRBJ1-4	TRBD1	TGTGCCAGCAGCTTATGCCCCAACGACAGGGGGGATACTGAAAAACTGTTTTTT	CASSLCPNDRGDTEKLFF
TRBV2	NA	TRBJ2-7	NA	TGTGCCAGCACCCCCAGGGAAGGGCTCGACGAGCAGTACTTC	CASTPREGLDEQYF
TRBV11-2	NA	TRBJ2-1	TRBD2	TGTGCCAGCAGCTTAGTCGGTAGCGGGAAGACCTACAATGAGCAGTTCTTC	CASSLVGSGKTYNEQFF
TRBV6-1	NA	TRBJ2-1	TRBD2	TGTGCCAGCAGTGAAGACCTGAGCGGGAGGTGGGAGCAGTTCTTC	CASSEDLSGRWEQFF
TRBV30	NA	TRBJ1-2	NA	TGTGCCTGGAGTCCTGGGGGGACCGGCTACACCTTC	CAWSPGGTGYTF
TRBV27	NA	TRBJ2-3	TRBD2	TGTGCCAGCAGAGACATGGGACTAGCCACAGATACGCAGTATTTT	CASRDMGLATDTQYF
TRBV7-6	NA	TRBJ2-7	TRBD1	TGTGCCAGCAGCCCGGGACAGTACTACGAGCAGTACTTC	CASSPGQYYEQYF
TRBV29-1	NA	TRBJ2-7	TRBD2	TGCAGCGTCCTAATAGCGGGAGCCTCCTACGAGCAGTACTTC	CSVLIAGASYEQYF
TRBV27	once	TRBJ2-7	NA	TGTGCCAGCAGTTGGAGCAGATACTACGAGCAGTACTTC	CASSWSRYYEQYF
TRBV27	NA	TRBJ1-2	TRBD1	TGTGCCAGCAGTTTCATGCAGGGGGCGATGGGCTACACCTTC	CASSFMQGAMGYTF
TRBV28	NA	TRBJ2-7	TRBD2	TGTGCCAGCAGTTTCCTCCTAGCGGGCAACCGTTACGAGCAGTACTTC	CASSFLLAGNRYEQYF
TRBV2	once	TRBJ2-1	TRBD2	TGTGCCAGCAGTGTGAGCGGGAGGGCGTTCAATGAGCAGTTCTTC	CASSVSGRAFNEQFF
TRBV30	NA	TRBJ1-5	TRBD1	TGTGCCTGGAAGGGACAGGGGGTTCAGCCCCAGCATTTT	CAWKGQGVQPQHF
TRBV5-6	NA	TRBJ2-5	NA	TGTGCCAGCAGCCCGTGGGCAGGGGAACAAGAGACCCAGTACTTC	CASSPWAGEQETQYF
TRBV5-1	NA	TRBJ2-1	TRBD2	TGCGCCAGCAGCGGGCAGAGGGAGGGCCTGGATGAGCAGTTCTTC	CASSGQREGLDEQFF
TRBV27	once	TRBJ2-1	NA	TGTGCCAGCAGTTTCTCCGGGGGCTCCTACAATGAGCAGTTCTTC	CASSFSGGSYNEQFF
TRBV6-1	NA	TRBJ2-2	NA	TGTGCCATCTTTGGGCCGGGGGCCGGGGAGCTGTTTTTT	CAIFGPGAGELFF
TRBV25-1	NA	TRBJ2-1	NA	TGTGCCAGCAGTCCGGGGTTGAGGAATGAGCAGTTCTTC	CASSPGLRNEQFF
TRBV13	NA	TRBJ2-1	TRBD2	TGTGCCAGCAGCTTAGGATTCCGGGACTACAACAATGAGCAGTTCTTC	CASSLGFRDYNNEQFF
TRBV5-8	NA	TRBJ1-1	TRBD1	TGTGCCAGCAGACAAACCGGGACAGGGACGATGAACACTGAAGCTTTCTTT	CASRQTGTGTMNTEAFF
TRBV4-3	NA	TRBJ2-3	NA	TGCGCCAGCAGCTATGAGGGGGAGGGAGTAGGAGATACGCAGTATTTT	CASSYEGEGVGDTQYF
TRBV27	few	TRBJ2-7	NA	TGTGCCAGCAAGCAGCTGCGAGGGAACGAGCAGTACTTC	CASKQLRGNEQYF
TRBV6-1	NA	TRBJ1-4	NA	TGTGCCAGCAGGGGCCTTGTGATGGAAAAACTGTTTTTT	CASRGLVMEKLFF
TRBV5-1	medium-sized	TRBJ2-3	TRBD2	TGCGCCAGCAGCTTGGAGTGGGAGGGGGATACGCAGTATTTT	CASSLEWEGDTQYF
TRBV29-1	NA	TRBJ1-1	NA	TGCAGCGTTGAACAGGCGCCTGAAGCTTTCTTT	CSVEQAPEAFF
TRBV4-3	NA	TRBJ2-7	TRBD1	TGCGCCAGCAGCCTGGGACAGGGCTACGAGCAGTACTTC	CASSLGQGYEQYF
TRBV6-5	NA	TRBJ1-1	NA	TGTGCCAGCAGTTACGAACAGGGACAGAACACTGAAGCTTTCTTT	CASSYEQGQNTEAFF
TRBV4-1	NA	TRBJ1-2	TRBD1	TGCGCCAGCAGCCAAGATCCAGGGGGAGGTTATGGCTACACCTTC	CASSQDPGGGYGYTF
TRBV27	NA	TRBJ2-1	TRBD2	TGTGCCAGCAGTTCCCAGACTAGCGAGACCTACAATGAGCAGTTCTTC	CASSSQTSETYNEQFF
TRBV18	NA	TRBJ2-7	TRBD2	TGTGCCAGCTCACCACTACGGGAGGGCTCCTACGAGCAGTACTTC	CASSPLREGSYEQYF
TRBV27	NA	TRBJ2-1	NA	TGTGCCAGCATGGAGGGGTTGAATGAGCAGTTCTTC	CASMEGLNEQFF
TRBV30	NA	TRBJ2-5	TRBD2	TGTGCCTGGAGCGGGCGTAGCGGGAGGGAAACCCAAGAGACCCAGTACTTC	CAWSGRSGRETQETQYF
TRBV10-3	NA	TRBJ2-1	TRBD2	TGTGCCATCAGTGACGAGGTAGCGGGGTGGAATGAGCAGTTCTTC	CAISDEVAGWNEQFF
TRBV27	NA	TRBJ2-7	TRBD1	TGTGCCAGCAGTTTATCGGACAGGGGGACCTACGAGCAGTACTTC	CASSLSDRGTYEQYF
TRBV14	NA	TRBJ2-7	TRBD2	TGTGCCAGCAGCCAAGATTGGCTAGCGGGCTCCTACGAGCAGTACTTC	CASSQDWLAGSYEQYF
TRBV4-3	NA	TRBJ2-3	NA	TGCGCCAGCAGCCAAGACAGTGGAGCCCCCACAGATACGCAGTATTTT	CASSQDSGAPTDTQYF
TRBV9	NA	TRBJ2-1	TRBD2	TGTGCCAGCAGCGCCAAAAGGGGACTAGAAAGTAAGTTCTTC	CASSAKRGLESKFF
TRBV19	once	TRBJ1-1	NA	TGTGCCAGTAGTGTATACAGGGAGCTGAACACTGAAGCTTTCTTT	CASSVYRELNTEAFF
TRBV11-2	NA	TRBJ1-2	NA	TGTGCCAGCAGCTTAGGGGGGGGCGTCGATGGCTACACCTTC	CASSLGGGVDGYTF
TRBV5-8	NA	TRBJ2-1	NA	TGTGCCAGCAGCTACGGACTGGAGTACAATGAGCAGTTCTTC	CASSYGLEYNEQFF